These 19 T cell receptor beta chains came from one sample sequenced in a study of shared clonotypes between healthy human individuals. Profiling relied on immunoSEQ multiplex PCR, and the TCRdb table lists in-frame clones only, not all of them. The table lists a few hundred thousand clones, over 60% of them singletons. Material: PBMCs. The receptors originated from a woman aged 40 to 49 in good health. Some clones in this sample may be carry-over from other donors' samples.

The V call is TRBV9, the J call TRBJ2-1; a possible D gene is TRBD1 (5 bases). The CDR3 is 15 residues long. Germline V lookup: CDR1 SGDLS, CDR2 YYNGEE. Trimming took 5 bases from V and 0 from J, leaving 12 bases between them. The chain's CDR3 is CASSRGDSSYNEQFF. The CDR3 DNA reads TGTGCCAGCAGTCGAGGAGACAGCTCCTACAATGAGCAGTTCTTC.

The chain has TRBV5-1 and TRBJ2-5, with D possibly TRBD1 on 5 matching bases. Trimming cost V 3 bases and J 5 bases, with 14 bases left between them. The CDR3 runs to 14 residues. Germline V gene data show CDR1 as SGHRS and CDR2 as YFSETQ. Here the CDR3 reads CASSSLDREETQYF. For the CDR3, the DNA is TGCGCCAGCAGCTCCCTAGACAGAGAGGAGACCCAGTACTTC.

The chain links TRBV11-2 to TRBJ2-7; 8 bases map to TRBD2. CDR1 SGHAT and CDR2 FQNNGV come from the germline V gene. Unmatched junction bases numbered 2, after V lost 1 base and J lost 6 bases. This CDR3 comprises 13 residues. This chain's CDR3 is CASSLAGTSEQYF. The CDR3 DNA follows: TGTGCCAGCAGCTTAGCGGGGACTAGCGAGCAGTACTTC.

V and J are TRBV4-2 and TRBJ1-2; perhaps TRBD1 as D (6 bases). Trimming cost V 4 bases and J 1 base, with 19 bases left between them. CDR1 and CDR2 (germline): LGHNA, YNFKEQ. The CDR3 extends over 17 amino acids. The CDR3 bases are TGTGCCAGCAGCCGAGAAGGAGGGGGGGGCGATAACTATGGCTACACCTTC. Encoded protein: CASSREGGGGDNYGYTF.

There are a few counts of this clone. The chain carries TRBV6-1 and TRBJ1-5; D is undetermined. CDR3 size: 13 residues. The germline gives CDR1 MNHNS, CDR2 SASEGT. Trimming shortened V by 7 bases and J by 2 bases, and 9 bases separated the two germline ends. The CDR3 reads CASILQGNQPQHF. For the CDR3, the DNA is TGTGCCAGCATCCTTCAGGGCAATCAGCCCCAGCATTTT.

This clone is a singleton in its sample. The V call is TRBV19, the J call TRBJ2-7; 8 bases are shared with TRBD2. The V gene's germline CDR1 is LNHDA and CDR2 SQIVND (reference sequence). The CDR3 runs 17 residues. Trimming at V came to 5 bases and at J to 4 bases, leaving 16 bases not matched to a gene. The CDR3 sequence: CASSFSTSGSFLYEQYF. DNA of the CDR3: TGTGCCAGTAGTTTCTCTACAAGCGGGAGTTTCCTTTACGAGCAGTACTTC.

The V gene is TRBV21-1, the J gene TRBJ2-1; TRBD1, the table's D call, lacks a check against the DNA. TRBV21-1 corresponds to a pseudogene. The CDR3 totals 20 residues. CDR3 sequence: CASSRVRKAINRGNGDEQFF. The CDR3 DNA is TGTGCCAGCAGCAGAGTCCGAAAAGCTATCAACAGGGGCAATGGTGATGAGCAGTTCTTC.

This clone appeared many times. In the same sample, other DNA sequences code for this CDR3. This rearrangement joins TRBV7-9 to TRBJ2-2; 7 positions match TRBD1. This CDR3 is 16 amino acids long. Germline CDR1 reads SEHNR; CDR2 reads FQNEAQ (reference sequence). Trimming took 3 bases from V and 6 from J; bases not matched to a gene: 10. CDR3 in amino acids: CASSLLQGIRAGELFF. In DNA form, the CDR3 reads TGTGCCAGCAGCTTGCTACAGGGGATTAGAGCCGGGGAGCTGTTTTTT.

This chain connects TRBV7-9 to TRBJ2-3; D tentatively reads TRBD1 or TRBD2 (5 bases each). There are 14 residues in the CDR3. Trimming removed 0 bases from V and 4 bases from J, with 8 bases in between. From germline, CDR1 is SEHNR and CDR2 FQNEAQ (reference sequence). DNA for the CDR3: TGTGCCAGCAGCTTAGCAGGGACGGCAGATACGCAGTATTTT. This sequence encodes CASSLAGTADTQYF.

This clone is a singleton in its sample. This sequence joins TRBV2 and TRBJ2-1, with 10 bases fitting TRBD2. CDR3 length equals 12 residues. CDR1 and CDR2 (germline): SNHLY, FYNNEI. After removal of 7 bases from V and 15 bases from J, the junction contained 9 bases not matched to a gene. The CDR3 sequence: CASKEWRTSGFF. The CDR3 bases are TGTGCCAGCAAGGAGTGGCGGACTAGCGGGTTCTTC.

J is TRBJ2-1 and V is TRBV9; D perhaps matches TRBD1 (6 bases). Germline values: CDR1 SGDLS, CDR2 YYNGEE. Between the trimmed V and J ends, which lost 0 bases and 2 bases, there was a span of 9 bases. The CDR3 loop spans 15 amino acids. The CDR3 reads CASSVGGRTYNEQFF. The CDR3 nucleotides read TGTGCCAGCAGCGTAGGGGGGCGGACCTACAATGAGCAGTTCTTC.

V and J are TRBV30 and TRBJ2-3, with 8 bases fitting TRBD2. Germline V gives CDR1 GTSNPN, CDR2 SVGIG (reference sequence). With V trimmed by 2 bases and J by 6 bases, 16 bases remained unmatched. The CDR3 is made up of 17 amino acids. In DNA form, the CDR3 reads TGTGCCTGGAGTACGGTCCGGACTAGCACTTCAGGGGATACGCAGTATTTT. Translation: CAWSTVRTSTSGDTQYF.

The chain uses TRBV11-3 and TRBJ2-1; tentatively, D is TRBD2 (6 bases). This CDR3 spans 16 amino acids. V was shortened by 1 base and J by 6 bases, with 16 bases between the two germline ends. Germline V gene sequence: CDR1 SGHNT, CDR2 YENEEA. This chain's CDR3 is CASSLGPTGVGNEQFF. CDR3 bases: TGTGCCAGCAGCTTAGGGCCAACGGGAGTCGGCAATGAGCAGTTCTTC.

The chain uses TRBV19 and TRBJ2-2, with 12 positions matching TRBD2. CDR3 size: 17 residues. Trimming at V came to 5 bases and at J to 5 bases, leaving 9 bases not matched to a gene. The germline CDR1 and CDR2 sequences are LNHDA and SQIVND (reference sequence). This chain's CDR3 is CASSVLAGGQGTGELFF. The CDR3 DNA reads TGTGCCAGTAGTGTCCTAGCGGGAGGGCAGGGTACCGGGGAGCTGTTTTTT.

The chain couples TRBV21-1 to TRBJ1-2; the DNA was not used to check the table's D call, TRBD1. TRBV21-1 is designated a pseudogene. This CDR3 comprises 9 residues. DNA for the CDR3: TGTGCCACATGCAGTGGCTACACCTTC. It yields the protein CATCSGYTF.

This clone was picked up many times. The sample holds other DNA sequences that translate to the same CDR3. V usage is TRBV14 and J usage is TRBJ2-7; D gene uncertain. Trimming pared 1 base from V and 2 bases from J, leaving 6 bases between. CDR3 size: 13 residues. The germline V gene has CDR1 SGHDN and CDR2 FVKESK. This CDR3 is CASSQGRAYEQYF. In DNA form, the CDR3 reads TGTGCCAGCAGCCAAGGACGGGCCTACGAGCAGTACTTC.

The rearrangement uses TRBV10-3 and TRBJ1-4; D is ambiguous. The ends were cut back, 9 bases at V and 0 bases at J, with 14 bases in the middle. Germline-derived CDR1 and CDR2 are ENHRY and SYGVKD. This CDR3 contains 15 residues. The DNA for the CDR3 is TGTGCCATTCCCGATGGCGCCGCAACTAATGAAAAACTGTTTTTT. Translated: CAIPDGAATNEKLFF.

CDR3 DNA: TGTGCCAGCAGCCAGTGGACAGGGGGCCACGAGCAGTACTTC. Encoded protein: CASSQWTGGHEQYF. The V call is TRBV5-4, the J call TRBJ2-7, with TRBD1 matching over 11 bases. The CDR3 has 14 residues. Per germline, CDR1 SGHNT and CDR2 YYREEE (reference sequence). V gave up 4 bases and J gave up 5 bases; unmatched junction bases: 5.

The V and J genes are TRBV5-1 and TRBJ2-7; D is unclear. CDR1 and CDR2 (germline): SGHRS, YFSETQ. The V gene lost 4 bases and the J gene lost 0 bases, with 11 bases spanning the gap. The CDR3 covers 14 residues. CDR3 sequence reads: CASSPSQNSYEQYF. DNA of the CDR3: TGCGCCAGCAGCCCCAGCCAGAACTCCTACGAGCAGTACTTC.